Listed below are T cell receptor beta chains from one sample, sequenced in a study of cytomegalovirus exposure and HLA in healthy donors. Sequenced by immunoSEQ multiplex PCR; TCRdb stores in-frame clones only, minus some. The sample has about 110,000 clones, 60% to 70% seen once. Sequenced input: PBMCs. The receptors originated from a man younger than 40 in good health and CMV-seropositive. Both conserved end residues are part of each CDR3. The D gene is left open where the match is weak. The size of a clone is reported for some rows only, either as once, few or many, or as a class for expanded clones.

j_call: TRBJ1-2; d_call: .; v_call: TRBV19; clone_size: .; cdr3_aa: CAITDSYLF; cdr3_nt: TGTGCCATCACGGACAGCTACCTCTTC
j_call: TRBJ2-5; d_call: TRBD1; v_call: TRBV5-1; clone_size: .; cdr3_aa: CASSRGQGAETQYF; cdr3_nt: TGCGCCAGCAGCCGGGGACAGGGGGCGGAGACCCAGTACTTC
j_call: TRBJ1-2; d_call: TRBD1; v_call: TRBV9; clone_size: once; cdr3_aa: CASSVGQGALGYTF; cdr3_nt: TGTGCCAGCAGCGTCGGACAGGGGGCCCTTGGCTACACCTTC
j_call: TRBJ1-1; d_call: .; v_call: TRBV6-4; clone_size: .; cdr3_aa: CASSLTLNTEAFF; cdr3_nt: TGTGCCAGCAGCTTGACTTTGAACACTGAAGCTTTCTTT
j_call: TRBJ2-5; d_call: TRBD2; v_call: TRBV25-1; clone_size: .; cdr3_aa: CASSELTSVKETQYF; cdr3_nt: TGTGCCAGCAGTGAACTGACTAGCGTTAAAGAGACCCAGTACTTC
j_call: TRBJ2-3; d_call: TRBD2; v_call: TRBV9; clone_size: once; cdr3_aa: CASSVERGPFTDTQYF; cdr3_nt: TGTGCCAGCAGCGTAGAGCGGGGACCCTTCACAGATACGCAGTATTTT
j_call: TRBJ2-1; d_call: TRBD1; v_call: TRBV27; clone_size: .; cdr3_aa: CASSLNRDSYNEQFF; cdr3_nt: TGTGCCAGCAGTCTGAACCGGGACAGCTACAATGAGCAGTTCTTC
j_call: TRBJ1-3; d_call: TRBD1; v_call: TRBV15; clone_size: few; cdr3_aa: CATRARDSTGNTIYF; cdr3_nt: TGTGCCACCAGAGCCCGGGACAGCACTGGAAACACCATATATTTT
j_call: TRBJ1-4; d_call: .; v_call: TRBV6-5; clone_size: few; cdr3_aa: CASRAGTTNEKLFF; cdr3_nt: TGTGCCAGCAGGGCCGGGACAACTAATGAAAAACTGTTTTTT
j_call: TRBJ1-1; d_call: TRBD1; v_call: TRBV5-1; clone_size: .; cdr3_aa: CASNVQGGGTEAFF; cdr3_nt: TGCGCCAGCAACGTACAGGGGGGAGGAACTGAAGCTTTCTTT
j_call: TRBJ2-3; d_call: .; v_call: TRBV11-3; clone_size: .; cdr3_aa: CASRAASTDTQYF; cdr3_nt: TGTGCCAGCAGAGCCGCTAGCACAGATACGCAGTATTTT
j_call: TRBJ1-6; d_call: .; v_call: TRBV11-2; clone_size: .; cdr3_aa: CASSYGGSSYNSPLHF; cdr3_nt: TGTGCCAGCAGCTACGGGGGGAGCTCCTATAATTCACCCCTCCACTTT
j_call: TRBJ2-7; d_call: .; v_call: TRBV5-1; clone_size: .; cdr3_aa: CASSPMVGTKDEQYF; cdr3_nt: TGCGCCAGCAGCCCGATGGTGGGGACAAAGGACGAGCAGTACTTC
j_call: TRBJ2-7; d_call: .; v_call: TRBV10-2; clone_size: few; cdr3_aa: CASSPLLPPYEQYF; cdr3_nt: TGCGCCAGCAGTCCATTACTACCCCCTTACGAGCAGTACTTC
j_call: TRBJ1-1; d_call: .; v_call: TRBV29-1; clone_size: .; cdr3_aa: CSVRRTSNTEAFF; cdr3_nt: TGCAGCGTCCGAAGGACATCCAACACTGAAGCTTTCTTT